This T cell receptor (beta chain) was captured in a study of memory CD4+ T cells and cytomegalovirus serostatus (dated by TCRdb to between 2018 and 2020). For context, the study as a whole: The roughly 33 healthy Belgian adults in the cohort included 9 who were CMV seropositive and roughly 25 who were CMV seronegative. To replicate a published TCR-based CMV serostatus classifier, the researchers sequenced the CD4+ memory TCRbeta repertoires of a Belgian cohort whose cytomegalovirus serostatus was known. Overall results and qualifications from the work: The results were interpreted as suggesting that the CMV-associated TCR signature is largely present in the CD4+ memory repertoire. On the Belgian cohort, the classifier built on the original framework reached a median bootstrapped AUC of almost 0.96, with a 95% CI of 0.76-1.00. Only CD4+CD45RO+ memory cells were sequenced, in contrast to the original study, which included naive and memory CD4+ and CD8+ populations. Of fewer than 200 previously reported CMV-associated TCRbeta sequences, approximately 70 appeared in the CD4+ memory repertoires, each in one to five individuals. For CMV serostatus prediction, a median bootstrapped AUC of about 0.94 was reached with the original framework, and a median bootstrapped AUC of approximately 0.92 was reached with a US-trained random forest.

CDR1 MNHNS and CDR2 SASEGT were looked up in the germline V gene. CDR3 length: 14 amino acids, cysteine to phenylalanine. Just CDR3 DNA is preserved here, 42 bases in frame from base 1. V is shortened by 2 bases, J by 3 bases, and the region joining them spans 10 bases. A word on this clone: Its antigen remains undetermined. Base quality data are lacking; no much larger clone is found one base away.

A FACSAria II was used to sort memory CD4+ T cells, defined as single viable CD3+CD4+CD8-CD45RO+ cells. CMV serostatus was assessed using a Roche Elecsys assay, by which serum IgG against CMV pp150, pp28, p38 and p52 was detected. Once the samples were thawed, total CD4+ T cells were enriched through positive selection using CD4 magnetic microbeads. The samples came from a different study that was designed specifically to examine the CD4+ T cell memory repertoire. Peripheral blood mononuclear cells were isolated and cryopreserved following standard operating procedures; serum was stored at -80 °C. The staining used CD3-PerCP (BW264/56), CD4-APC (RPA-T4), CD45RO-PE (UCHT1) and CD8-Pacific Orange (3B5) antibodies, and Sytox blue was used to exclude non-viable cells. Genomic DNA was extracted from sorted cells with the Quick-DNA Microprep Kit. Amplification of TCRbeta DNA was done with the immunoSEQ hsTCRbeta kit, following the protocol from the manufacturer. An Illumina MiSeq instrument was used to sequence the TCRbeta libraries. Per the original workflow: Removing out-of-frame sequences left a few million distinct TCRbeta sequences, an average of approximately 65,000 per individual. Two values were used to score each individual: the count of 150 to 200 previously reported CMV-associated TCRbeta sequences and the total count of productive distinct TCRbeta sequences. A beta-binomial model was reimplemented in Python, and scikit-learn random forests with default parameters were trained on US cohort data. Classifier performance on the Belgian cohort was reported as the median AUC with percentile confidence intervals calculated over 10,000 bootstrap iterations. Here the immuneACCESS table is served through TCRdb, limited to in-frame sequences with V and J called. Missing clones are a known gap in these copies; in checked studies unresolved V genes cover under half, and the rest lacks a known reason. That table is the source of V, J and clone size, and D and trimming were worked out from the DNA. The sample profile shows 35,000 to 45,000 clones; 75% to 85% of them were found once. 0.9% to 1.2% of the sample comes from the top ten.

The material sequenced was memory CD4+ T cells from blood. The chain links TRBV6-1 with TRBJ1-1; 6 matching bases give a weak D call of TRBD1. This TCR derives from an adult in good health and CMV-seronegative. The DNA sequence reads TGTGCCAGCAGTGAACAAGGGGGGGACACTGAAGCTTTCTTT. The encoded protein is CASSEQGGDTEAFF.